This T cell receptor beta chain emerged from a study of Ad26.COV2.S vaccination and SARS-CoV-2 variants. On the study more broadly: Recipients of Ad26.COV2.S got it intramuscularly, once or twice 56 days apart. General study findings and limits: It is possible that the TCR breadth and depth analyses underestimated the total T cell responses. Spike-specific TCR breadth was greater in vaccine than placebo recipients.

Treatment given: around 19 received Ad26.COV2.S at low or high dose, single or two shots; 5 received placebo; per-sample allocation not given. Sampling took place 63 days after the first vaccine or placebo injection. An adult donor aged 18-55 years was enrolled in Boston. V was trimmed by 4 bases and J by 2 bases, leaving 12 bases between them. This CDR3 spans 14 amino acids. The germline V gene encodes CDR1 SGHRS and CDR2 YFSETQ. The data were produced by immunoSEQ multiplex PCR, yet TCRdb's version contains in-frame clones alone and is incomplete. The sample includes 300,000 to 350,000 clones, around 89% of them seen just once. As to this clone: Its target is not known.

The sample in question was peripheral blood, obtained in a trial of Ad26.COV2.S vaccine versus placebo. The chain has TRBV5-1 and TRBJ1-1; D is possibly TRBD1 (6 bases). This receptor was identified in a person between 18 and 59 years old who received the Ad26.COV2.S COVID-19 vaccine or a placebo. For the CDR3, the DNA is TGCGCCAGCAGCGTAGGACAGCAAAACACTGAAGCTTTCTTT. This translates into CASSVGQQNTEAFF.